The TCR beta chain described here comes from a study of blood T cell repertoires in COVID-19. Whole-study context: COVID-19 samples, acute and convalescent, were from the United States, Italy and Spain. T cells, B-cell-depleted T cells, or PBMCs provided the cDNA or gDNA that served as material.

Per the original data handling: Amplifying reference gene primers gave estimates of nucleated cell counts. Repertoires were generated with immunoSEQ multiplex PCR, while TCRdb's copy carries only in-frame clones and drops some. D and trimming come from the DNA, and the V and J calls and clone size come from that table. The table has some 80,000 clones, around 87% seen once. The V gene lost 8 bases and the J gene lost 6 bases, with 19 bases spanning the gap. The CDR3 totals 15 residues. Germline values: CDR1 MNHEY, CDR2 SVGAGI. The TCR was taken from a man older than 75 with active or convalescent COVID-19. Sequencing was performed on peripheral blood. The chain carries TRBV6-5 and TRBJ2-2; the D gene is possibly TRBD2 (6 bases). This CDR3 reads CASSPPGGKAGELFF. CDR3 DNA: TGTGCCAGCTCCCCCCCCGGGGGAAAAGCCGGGGAGCTGTTTTTT.